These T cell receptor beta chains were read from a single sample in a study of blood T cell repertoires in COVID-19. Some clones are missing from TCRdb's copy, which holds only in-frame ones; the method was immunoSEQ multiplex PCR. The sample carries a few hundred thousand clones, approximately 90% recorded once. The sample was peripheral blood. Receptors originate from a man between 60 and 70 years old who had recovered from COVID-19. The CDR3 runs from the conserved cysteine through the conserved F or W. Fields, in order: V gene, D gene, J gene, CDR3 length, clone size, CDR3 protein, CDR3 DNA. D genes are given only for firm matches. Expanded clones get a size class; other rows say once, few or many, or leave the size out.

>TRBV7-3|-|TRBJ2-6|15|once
CASSSAPGVANVLTF
TGTGCCAGCAGCTCAGCCCCCGGGGTCGCCAACGTCCTGACTTTC
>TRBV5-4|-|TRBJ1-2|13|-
CASSLGASYGYTF
TGTGCCAGCAGCTTAGGGGCCTCCTATGGCTACACCTTC
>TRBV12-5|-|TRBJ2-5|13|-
CARAPRSPETQYF
TGTGCTAGGGCCCCCCGATCGCCTGAGACCCAGTACTTC
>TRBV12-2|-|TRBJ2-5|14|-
CASRSKGQEETQYF
TGTGCAAGTCGCTCGAAGGGACAAGAAGAGACCCAGTACTTC
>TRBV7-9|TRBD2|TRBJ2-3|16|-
CASTLDGGGEADTQYF
TGTGCCAGCACCCTCGACGGTGGGGGGGAGGCAGATACGCAGTATTTT
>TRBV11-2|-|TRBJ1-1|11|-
CASSTTELAFF
TGTGCCAGCAGCACCACCGAGTTAGCTTTCTTT
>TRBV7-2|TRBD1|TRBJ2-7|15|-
CASSNRDRGQYEQYF
TGTGCCAGCAGCAATCGGGACAGGGGGCAATACGAGCAGTACTTC
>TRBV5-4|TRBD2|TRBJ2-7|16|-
CASSRGRDYTSYEQYF
TGTGCCAGCAGCCGTGGCCGGGACTATACATCCTACGAGCAGTACTTC
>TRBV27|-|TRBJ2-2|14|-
CASSLPGRTGELFF
TGTGCCAGCAGTTTACCAGGGAGGACCGGGGAGCTGTTTTTT
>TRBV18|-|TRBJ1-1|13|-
CASSLDRNTEAFF
TGTGCCAGCTCCCTCGATAGGAACACTGAAGCTTTCTTT
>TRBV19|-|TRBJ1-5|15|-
CASSINRDVRQPQHF
TGTGCCAGTAGTATTAACAGGGACGTACGACAGCCCCAGCATTTT
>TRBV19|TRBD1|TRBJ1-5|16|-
CASSPWDRADNQPQHF
TGTGCCAGTAGCCCTTGGGACAGGGCTGACAATCAGCCCCAGCATTTT
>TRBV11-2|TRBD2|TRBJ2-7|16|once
CASSLVASGGRGEQYF
TGTGCCAGCAGCTTAGTAGCATCGGGTGGGAGGGGCGAGCAGTACTTC
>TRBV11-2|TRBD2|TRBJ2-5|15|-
CASSALAGLGETQYF
TGTGCCAGCAGCGCACTAGCGGGGCTGGGGGAGACCCAGTACTTC
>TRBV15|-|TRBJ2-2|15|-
CATSPEPRSAGELFF
TGTGCCACCAGCCCAGAACCGAGAAGCGCCGGGGAGCTGTTTTTT
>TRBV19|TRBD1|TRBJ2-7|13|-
CASRGTARYEQYF
TGTGCCAGTAGAGGGACAGCGCGATACGAGCAGTACTTC
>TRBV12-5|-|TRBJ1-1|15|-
CASGPKSGSNTEAFF
TGTGCTAGTGGTCCTAAATCAGGGTCGAACACTGAAGCTTTCTTT
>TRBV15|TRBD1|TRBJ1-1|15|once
CATSNAGGWVTEAFF
TGTGCCACCAGCAACGCAGGGGGCTGGGTCACTGAAGCTTTCTTT
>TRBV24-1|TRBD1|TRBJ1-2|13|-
CATSDSRGTGYTF
TGTGCCACCAGTGATTCCAGGGGGACAGGCTACACCTTC
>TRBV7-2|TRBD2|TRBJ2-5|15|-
CASSLVAGPQETQYF
TGTGCCAGCAGCTTAGTAGCGGGACCCCAAGAGACCCAGTACTTC
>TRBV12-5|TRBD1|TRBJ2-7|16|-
CASGLAGTGRPYEQYF
TGTGCTAGTGGTTTGGCCGGGACAGGGCGCCCCTACGAGCAGTACTTC
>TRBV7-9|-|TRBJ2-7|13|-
CASSLGLAYEQYF
TGTGCCAGCAGCTTAGGACTAGCCTACGAGCAGTACTTC
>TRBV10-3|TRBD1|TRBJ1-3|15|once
CAISVGTALGNTIYF
TGTGCCATCAGTGTTGGGACAGCTCTTGGAAACACCATATATTTT
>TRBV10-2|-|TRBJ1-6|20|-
CASSESHTLRRSSYNSPLHF
TGCGCCAGCAGTGAGTCCCACACCCTGAGAAGGAGCTCCTATAATTCACCCCTCCACTTT
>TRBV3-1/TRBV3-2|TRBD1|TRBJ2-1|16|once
CASSRQISGGYNEQFF
TGTGCCAGCAGCCGCCAAATCTCAGGGGGCTACAATGAGCAGTTCTTC
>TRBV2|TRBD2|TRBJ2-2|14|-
CASRIAGGPGELFF
TGTGCCAGCAGAATAGCGGGGGGGCCTGGGGAGCTGTTTTTT
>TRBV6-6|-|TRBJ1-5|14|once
CASSYDNSNQPQHF
TGTGCCAGCAGTTACGACAATAGCAATCAGCCCCAGCATTTT
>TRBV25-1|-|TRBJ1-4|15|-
CASSDFPDSGEKLFF
TGTGCCAGCAGTGATTTTCCGGACAGTGGGGAAAAACTGTTTTTT
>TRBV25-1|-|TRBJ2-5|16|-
CASSEWARGIQETQYF
TGTGCCAGCAGTGAATGGGCCAGGGGAATACAAGAGACCCAGTACTTC
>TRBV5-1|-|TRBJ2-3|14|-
CASSLASGSDTQYF
TGCGCCAGCAGCTTGGCTTCAGGGTCAGATACGCAGTATTTT
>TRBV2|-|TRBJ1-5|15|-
CASSEAGLGNQPQHF
TGTGCCAGCAGTGAGGCAGGGTTGGGCAATCAGCCCCAGCATTTT
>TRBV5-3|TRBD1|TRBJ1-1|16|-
CARSLAGTGLQGEAFF
TGTGCCAGAAGCTTGGCCGGGACAGGGCTCCAGGGTGAAGCTTTCTTT
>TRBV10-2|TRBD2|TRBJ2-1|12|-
CASSVSGGALFF
TGCGCCAGCAGTGTTAGCGGGGGGGCCCTGTTCTTC
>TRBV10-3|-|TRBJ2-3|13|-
CASSGQGTDTQYF
TGTGCCTCATCAGGGCAGGGAACAGATACGCAGTATTTT
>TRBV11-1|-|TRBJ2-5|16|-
CASSRGGAGGWETQYF
TGTGCCAGCAGCCGAGGGGGCGCGGGGGGCTGGGAGACCCAGTACTTC
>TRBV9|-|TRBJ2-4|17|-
CASSVDPGQLAKNIQYF
TGTGCCAGCAGCGTAGATCCCGGACAACTAGCCAAAAACATTCAGTACTTC
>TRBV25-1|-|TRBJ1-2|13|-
CASSEDSLYGYTF
TGTGCCAGCAGTGAGGACAGTCTCTATGGCTACACCTTC
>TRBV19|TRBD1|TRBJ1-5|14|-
CASSSRQGGQPQHF
TGTGCCAGTAGTAGCAGACAGGGAGGTCAGCCCCAGCATTTT
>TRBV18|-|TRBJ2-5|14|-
CASSPADGAETQYF
TGTGCCAGCTCACCCGCCGACGGAGCAGAGACCCAGTACTTC
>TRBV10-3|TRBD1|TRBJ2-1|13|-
CAMGQGAYNEQFF
TGTGCCATGGGACAGGGAGCATACAATGAGCAGTTCTTC
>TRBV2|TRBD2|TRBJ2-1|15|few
CASRMGLAGPLEQFF
TGTGCCAGCAGAATGGGACTAGCGGGGCCTCTTGAGCAGTTCTTC
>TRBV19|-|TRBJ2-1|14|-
CASSIAGPWDEQFF
TGTGCCAGTAGTATAGCTGGGCCTTGGGATGAGCAGTTCTTC
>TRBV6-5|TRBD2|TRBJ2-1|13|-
CASSYQLAGREFF
TGTGCCAGCAGTTACCAACTAGCGGGTCGTGAGTTCTTC
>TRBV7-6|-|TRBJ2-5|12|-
CASRGAEETQYF
TGTGCCAGCAGGGGGGCCGAAGAGACCCAGTACTTC
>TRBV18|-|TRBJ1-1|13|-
CASSPTSNTEAFF
TGTGCCAGCTCACCCACTTCCAACACTGAAGCTTTCTTT
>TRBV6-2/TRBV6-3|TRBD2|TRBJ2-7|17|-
CASSYKLAGDFSYEQYF
TGTGCCAGCAGTTACAAACTAGCGGGGGATTTTTCCTACGAGCAGTACTTC
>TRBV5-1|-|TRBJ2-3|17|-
CASSATSSPSSTDTQYF
TGCGCCAGCAGCGCGACTAGTAGTCCCTCTAGCACAGATACGCAGTATTTT
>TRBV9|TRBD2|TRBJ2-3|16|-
CASSVGSGAGTDTQYF
TGTGCCAGCAGCGTAGGGAGCGGGGCCGGCACAGATACGCAGTATTTT
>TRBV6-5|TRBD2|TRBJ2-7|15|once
CASISGASGSYEQYF
TGTGCCAGCATCTCCGGGGCTAGCGGCTCCTACGAGCAGTACTTC
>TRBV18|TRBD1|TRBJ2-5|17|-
CASSPPGQVINQETQYF
TGTGCCAGCTCACCCCCTGGACAGGTCATAAACCAAGAGACCCAGTACTTC
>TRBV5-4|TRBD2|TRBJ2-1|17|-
CASSLDGGSSSYNEQFF
TGTGCCAGCAGCTTGGACGGGGGGAGCAGCTCCTACAATGAGCAGTTCTTC
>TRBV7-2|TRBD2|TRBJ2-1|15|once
CASSPGLAGYNEQFF
TGTGCCAGCAGCCCGGGACTAGCGGGGTACAATGAGCAGTTCTTC
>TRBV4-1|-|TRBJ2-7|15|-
CASSQEPGPPYEQYF
TGCGCCAGCAGCCAAGAACCAGGGCCCCCCTACGAGCAGTACTTC
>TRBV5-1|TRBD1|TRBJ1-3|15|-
CASSLDRGTGNTIYF
TGCGCCAGCAGCTTGGACAGGGGAACTGGAAACACCATATATTTT
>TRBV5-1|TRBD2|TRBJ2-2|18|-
CASNAGTSGGIVSGELFF
TGCGCCAGCAACGCCGGGACTAGCGGGGGAATTGTTTCCGGGGAGCTGTTTTTT
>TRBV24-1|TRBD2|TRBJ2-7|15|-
CATSYRLAGTYEQYF
TGTGCCACCAGTTACCGACTAGCGGGGACCTACGAGCAGTACTTC
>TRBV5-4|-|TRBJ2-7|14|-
CASSSRGQTYEQYF
TGTGCCAGCAGCTCCCGAGGACAGACCTACGAGCAGTACTTC
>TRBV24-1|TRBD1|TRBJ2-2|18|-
CATSDGYYRGLYTGELFF
TGTGCCACCAGCGACGGTTACTACAGGGGGCTTTACACCGGGGAGCTGTTTTTT